This T cell receptor beta chain appears in the sequencing data of a study of blood T cell repertoires in COVID-19 (dated by TCRdb to 2018 to 2020). For the study in its entirety: Samples from collaborators originated in the United States, Italy and Spain and spanned both the acute and convalescent phases of COVID-19. The prospective study material was composed of cDNA or gDNA derived from T cells, B-cell-depleted T cells, or PBMCs. Subjects who had been exposed to COVID-19, were actively infected with it, or had recovered from it provided the deeply sampled blood TCRbeta repertoires that made up the dataset. The repertoires were made available in a free public database intended to serve as a resource for research on the immune response to SARS-CoV-2. Samples came from the ongoing ImmuneRACE study (first 160 participants) plus 1,254 subjects from 6 global collaborators. A de-identified subject ID, COVID-19 status, age in years and sex were almost always included in the sample metadata. Where available, HLA class I and class II types were obtained from metadata supplied by the sample provider rather than from assay-based typing.

TCRbeta CDR3 regions were amplified from genomic DNA by means of the immunoSEQ Assay, a bias-controlled multiplex PCR. On the authors' methods: The number of nucleated cells in each sample was estimated from the amplification of reference gene primers within the assay. To quantify the absolute abundance of each unique TCRbeta CDR3 rearrangement, sequence reads were collapsed and filtered. For each sample, productive Simpson clonality was calculated by taking the square root of Simpson's diversity index across productive rearrangements. The table was pulled from immuneACCESS by TCRdb, which kept in-frame rearrangements only. Such tables lose some clones; where checked, under half of the loss comes from unresolved V genes, and the rest has no known cause. V, J and clone size were drawn from that table, and D and trimming were deduced from the DNA. The sample table shows 350,000 to 550,000 clones, and nearly 90% are seen once. Clones ranked in the top ten supply around 1.8% of the sample.

Notes on this clone: What antigen it recognizes has not been identified. Per-base qualities were not stored, and no clone one base away is much larger.

Participants in the prospective study were enrolled through a virtual design, were aged about 18 to 90 years, and lived in approximately 25 United States geographic areas. In the prospective study, cohorts were assigned on the basis of participant-reported clinical history obtained from a screening survey and a study questionnaire. Mobile phlebotomists in the prospective study collected whole blood, serum and a nasopharyngeal or oropharyngeal swab from every participant. Participants in the prospective study had the option to provide additional blood draws and questionnaires over an approximately 2-month period. Prospective study blood samples were shipped either frozen or at room temperature before DNA extraction. V is cut by 10 bases and J by 10 bases, and the space between the germline ends is 29 bases. CDR1 and CDR2 were assigned from the germline V gene (reference sequence) as MNHEY and SMNVEV. The CDR3 has 16 amino acids, counting the end cysteine and phenylalanine. Left in the record is the CDR3 DNA by itself, 48 bases read in frame from the first base.

General conclusions and limits of the study: The quantity of clinical and demographic metadata differed by source and by participant and was supplied without curation.

Sample: PBMCs or T cells enriched from blood (not recorded which). This clonotype originated in a woman aged 18-29 years with acute COVID-19. Recombination joined TRBV27 with TRBJ2-1; there is no confident call for the D gene. DNA sequence: TGTGCCACCCGCCCGCCTCCCCAATATCTCGCAGAAGAGCAGTTCTTC. Translated, it reads CATRPPPQYLAEEQFF.